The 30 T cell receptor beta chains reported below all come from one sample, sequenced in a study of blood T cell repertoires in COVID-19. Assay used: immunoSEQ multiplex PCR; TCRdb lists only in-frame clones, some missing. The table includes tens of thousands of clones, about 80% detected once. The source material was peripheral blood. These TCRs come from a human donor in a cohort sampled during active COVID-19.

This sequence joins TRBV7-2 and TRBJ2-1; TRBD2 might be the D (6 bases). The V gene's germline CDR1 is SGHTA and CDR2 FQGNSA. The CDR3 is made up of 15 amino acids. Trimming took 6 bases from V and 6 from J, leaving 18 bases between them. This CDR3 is CASSGEAGWGNEQFF. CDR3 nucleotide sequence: TGTGCCAGCAGTGGGGAAGCGGGCTGGGGCAATGAGCAGTTCTTC.

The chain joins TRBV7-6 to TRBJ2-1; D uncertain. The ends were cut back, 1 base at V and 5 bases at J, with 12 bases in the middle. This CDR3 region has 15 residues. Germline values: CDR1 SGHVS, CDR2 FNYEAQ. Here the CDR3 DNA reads TGTGCCAGCAGCTTAGGGGCCGAGAGAAACAATGAGCAGTTCTTC. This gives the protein CASSLGAERNNEQFF.

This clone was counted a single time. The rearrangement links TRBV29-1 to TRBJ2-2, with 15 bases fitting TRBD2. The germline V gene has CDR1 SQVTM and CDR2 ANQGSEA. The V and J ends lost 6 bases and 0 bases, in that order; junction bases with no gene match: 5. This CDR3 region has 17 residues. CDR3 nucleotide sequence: TGCAGCGTCCGGGGACTAGCGGGGGGAACGAACACCGGGGAGCTGTTTTTT. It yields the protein CSVRGLAGGTNTGELFF.

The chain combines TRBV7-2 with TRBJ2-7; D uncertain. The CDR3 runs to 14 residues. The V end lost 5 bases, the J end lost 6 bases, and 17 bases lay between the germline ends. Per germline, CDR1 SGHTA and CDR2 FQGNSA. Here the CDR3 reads CASSVTTTFGEQYF. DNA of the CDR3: TGTGCCAGCAGCGTTACTACGACCTTCGGCGAGCAGTACTTC.

DNA of the CDR3: TGTGCCAGCAGCTTAACTGGGCCGAGGACAGGCTACAATGAGCAGTTCTTC. Amino acid sequence: CASSLTGPRTGYNEQFF. V and J are TRBV7-3 and TRBJ2-1; 7 bases match TRBD1. J lost 3 bases, V lost 0 bases, and 8 bases had no gene match. The germline V gene encodes CDR1 SGHTA and CDR2 FQGTGA. The CDR3 loop spans 17 amino acids.

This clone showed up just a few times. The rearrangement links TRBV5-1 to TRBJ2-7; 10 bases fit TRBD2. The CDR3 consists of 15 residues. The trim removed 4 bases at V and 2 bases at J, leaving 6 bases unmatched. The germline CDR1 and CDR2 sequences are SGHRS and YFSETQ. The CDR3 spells CASSLGTSATYEQYF. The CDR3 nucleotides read TGCGCCAGCAGCCTCGGGACTAGCGCGACCTACGAGCAGTACTTC.

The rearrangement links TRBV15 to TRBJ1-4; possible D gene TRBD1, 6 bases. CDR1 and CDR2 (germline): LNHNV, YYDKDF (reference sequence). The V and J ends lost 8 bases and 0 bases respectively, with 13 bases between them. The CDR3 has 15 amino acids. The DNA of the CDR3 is TGTGCCACCGGCCAGGGGATCTCAACTAATGAAAAACTGTTTTTT. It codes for CATGQGISTNEKLFF.

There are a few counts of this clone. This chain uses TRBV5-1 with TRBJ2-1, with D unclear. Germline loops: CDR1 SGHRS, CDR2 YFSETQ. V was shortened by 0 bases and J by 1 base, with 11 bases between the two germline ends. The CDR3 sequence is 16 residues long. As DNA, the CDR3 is TGCGCCAGCAGCTTGGCCGTACTCCAATCCTACAATGAGCAGTTCTTC. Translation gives CASSLAVLQSYNEQFF. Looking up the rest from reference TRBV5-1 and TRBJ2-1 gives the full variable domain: KAGVTQTPRYLIKTRGQQVTLSCSPISGHRSVSWYQQTPGQGLQFLFEYFSETQRNKGNFPGRFSGRQFSNSRSEMNVSTLELGDSALYLCASSLAVLQSYNEQFFGPGTRLTVL.

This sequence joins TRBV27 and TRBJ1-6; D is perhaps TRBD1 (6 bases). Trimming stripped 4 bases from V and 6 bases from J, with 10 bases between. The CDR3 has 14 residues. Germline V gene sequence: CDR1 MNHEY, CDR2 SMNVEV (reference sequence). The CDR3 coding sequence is TGTGCCAGCAGTTACGGGACACCTAATTCACCCCTCCACTTT. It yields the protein CASSYGTPNSPLHF.

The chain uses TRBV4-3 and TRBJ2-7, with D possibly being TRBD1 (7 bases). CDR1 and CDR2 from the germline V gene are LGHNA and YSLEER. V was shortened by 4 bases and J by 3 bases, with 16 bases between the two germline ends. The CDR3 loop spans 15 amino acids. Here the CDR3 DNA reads TGCGCCAGCAGCCGGAATTGGCAGGGGGGCTACGAGCAGTACTTC. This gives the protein CASSRNWQGGYEQYF.

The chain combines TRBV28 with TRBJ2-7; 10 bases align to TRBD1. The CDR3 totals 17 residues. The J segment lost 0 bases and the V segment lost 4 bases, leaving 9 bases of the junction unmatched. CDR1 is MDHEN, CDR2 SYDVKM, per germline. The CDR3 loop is CASSYTGTGVSSYEQYF. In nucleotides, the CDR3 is TGTGCCAGCAGTTATACCGGGACAGGGGTTAGCTCCTACGAGCAGTACTTC.

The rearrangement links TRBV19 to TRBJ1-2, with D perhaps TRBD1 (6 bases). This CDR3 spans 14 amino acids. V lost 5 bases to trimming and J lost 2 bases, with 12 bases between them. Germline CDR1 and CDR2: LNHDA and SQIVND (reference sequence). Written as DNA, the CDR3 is TGTGCCAGTAGTCTTATCGGGACAAACTATGGCTACACCTTC. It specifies CASSLIGTNYGYTF.

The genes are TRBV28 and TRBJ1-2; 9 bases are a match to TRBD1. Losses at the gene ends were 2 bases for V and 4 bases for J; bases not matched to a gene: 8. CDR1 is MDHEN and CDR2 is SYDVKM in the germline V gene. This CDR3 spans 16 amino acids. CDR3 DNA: TGTGCCAGCAGTTTACCCCTGACAGGGGGAGGCTATGGCTACACCTTC. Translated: CASSLPLTGGGYGYTF.

The CDR3 here is CASSFEWNQPQHF. CDR3 DNA: TGTGCCAGCAGTTTCGAGTGGAATCAGCCCCAGCATTTT. The V and J genes are TRBV28 and TRBJ1-5; no clear D. V lost 3 bases, J lost 4 bases, and 7 bases lay in between. Germline CDR1 MDHEN, CDR2 SYDVKM. This CDR3 is built from 13 residues.

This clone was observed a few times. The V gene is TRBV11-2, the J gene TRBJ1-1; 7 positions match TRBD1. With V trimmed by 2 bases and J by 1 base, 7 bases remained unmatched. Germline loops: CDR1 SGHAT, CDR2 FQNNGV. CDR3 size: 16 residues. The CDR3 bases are TGTGCCAGCAGCTTAAGACAGACAGGGAGGAACACTGAAGCTTTCTTT. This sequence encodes CASSLRQTGRNTEAFF.

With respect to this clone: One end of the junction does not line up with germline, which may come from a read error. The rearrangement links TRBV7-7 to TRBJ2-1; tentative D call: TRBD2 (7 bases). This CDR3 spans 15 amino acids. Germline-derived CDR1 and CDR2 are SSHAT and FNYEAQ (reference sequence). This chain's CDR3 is CASSLTGGTYNEQFF. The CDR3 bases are TGTGCTAGCAGCTTAACGGGGGGCACCTACAATGAGCAGTTCTTC. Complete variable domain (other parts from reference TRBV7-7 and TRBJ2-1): GAGVSQSPRYKVTKRGQDVTLRCDPISSHATLYWYQQALGQGPEFLTYFNYEAQPDKSGLPSDRFSAERPEGSISTLTIQRTEQRDSAMYRCASSLTGGTYNEQFFGPGTRLTVL.

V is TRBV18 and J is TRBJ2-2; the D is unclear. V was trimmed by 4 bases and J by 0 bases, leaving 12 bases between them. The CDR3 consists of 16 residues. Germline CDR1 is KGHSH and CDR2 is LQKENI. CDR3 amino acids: CASSRLDGANTGELFF. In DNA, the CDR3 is TGTGCCAGCTCACGGCTCGACGGAGCGAACACCGGGGAGCTGTTTTTT.

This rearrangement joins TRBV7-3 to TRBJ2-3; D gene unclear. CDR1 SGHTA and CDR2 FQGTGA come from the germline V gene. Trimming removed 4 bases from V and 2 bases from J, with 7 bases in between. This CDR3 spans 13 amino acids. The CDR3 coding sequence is TGTGCCAGCAGCTCCATTTCCACAGATACGCAGTATTTT. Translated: CASSSISTDTQYF.

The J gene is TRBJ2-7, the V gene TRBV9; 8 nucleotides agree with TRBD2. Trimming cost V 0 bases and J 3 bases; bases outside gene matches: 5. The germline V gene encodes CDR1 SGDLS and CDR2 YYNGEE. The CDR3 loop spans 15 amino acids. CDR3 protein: CASSVAAGEGYEQYF. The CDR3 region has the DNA TGTGCCAGCAGCGTAGCAGCGGGGGAGGGCTACGAGCAGTACTTC.

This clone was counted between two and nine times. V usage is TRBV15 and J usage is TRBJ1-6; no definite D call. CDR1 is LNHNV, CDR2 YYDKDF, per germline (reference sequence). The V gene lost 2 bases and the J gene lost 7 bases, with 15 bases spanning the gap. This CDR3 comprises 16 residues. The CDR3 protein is CATSRTLEASNSPLHF. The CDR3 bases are TGTGCCACCAGCAGAACTCTTGAGGCCTCGAATTCACCCCTCCACTTT.

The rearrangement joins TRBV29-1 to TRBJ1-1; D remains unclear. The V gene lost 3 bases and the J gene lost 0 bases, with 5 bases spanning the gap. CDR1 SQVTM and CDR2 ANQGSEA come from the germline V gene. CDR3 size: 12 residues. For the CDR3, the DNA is TGCAGCGTTGATCCTGTGAACACTGAAGCTTTCTTT. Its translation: CSVDPVNTEAFF.

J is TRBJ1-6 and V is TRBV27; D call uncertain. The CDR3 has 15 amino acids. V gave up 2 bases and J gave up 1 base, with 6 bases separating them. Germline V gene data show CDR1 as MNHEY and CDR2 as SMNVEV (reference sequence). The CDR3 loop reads CASSLAQSYNSPLHF. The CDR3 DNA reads TGTGCCAGCAGTTTAGCACAGTCCTATAATTCACCCCTCCACTTT.

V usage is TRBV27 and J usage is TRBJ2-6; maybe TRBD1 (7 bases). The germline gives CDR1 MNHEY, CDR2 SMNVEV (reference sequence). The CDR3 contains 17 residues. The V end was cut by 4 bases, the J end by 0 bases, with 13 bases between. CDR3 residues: CASSSQGGDSGANVLTF. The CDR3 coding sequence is TGTGCCAGCAGTTCTCAGGGGGGAGACTCTGGGGCCAACGTCCTGACTTTC. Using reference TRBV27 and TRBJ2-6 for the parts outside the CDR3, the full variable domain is EAQVTQNPRYLITVTGKKLTVTCSQNMNHEYMSWYRQDPGLGLRQIYYSMNVEVTDKGDVPEGYKVSRKEKRNFPLILESPSPNQTSLYFCASSSQGGDSGANVLTFGAGSRLTVL.

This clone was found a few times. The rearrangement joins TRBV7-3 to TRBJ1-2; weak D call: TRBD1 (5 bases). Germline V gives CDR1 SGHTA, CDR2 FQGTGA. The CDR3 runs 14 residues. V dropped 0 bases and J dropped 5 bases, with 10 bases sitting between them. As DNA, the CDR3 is TGTGCCAGCAGCTTAACTGGGCAGGGTTATGGCTACACCTTC. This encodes CASSLTGQGYGYTF.

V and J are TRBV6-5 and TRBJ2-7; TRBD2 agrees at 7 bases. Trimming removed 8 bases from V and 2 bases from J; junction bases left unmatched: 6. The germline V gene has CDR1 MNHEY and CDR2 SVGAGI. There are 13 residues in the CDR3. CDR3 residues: CASAGGGPYEQYF. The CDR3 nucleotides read TGTGCCAGCGCAGGCGGGGGACCCTACGAGCAGTACTTC.

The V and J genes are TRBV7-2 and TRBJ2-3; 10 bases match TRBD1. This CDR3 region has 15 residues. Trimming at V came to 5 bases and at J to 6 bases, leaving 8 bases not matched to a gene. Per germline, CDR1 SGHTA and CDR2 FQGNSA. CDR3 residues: CASSPRTGGQDTQYF. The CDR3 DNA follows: TGTGCCAGCAGCCCGAGGACAGGGGGGCAGGATACGCAGTATTTT.

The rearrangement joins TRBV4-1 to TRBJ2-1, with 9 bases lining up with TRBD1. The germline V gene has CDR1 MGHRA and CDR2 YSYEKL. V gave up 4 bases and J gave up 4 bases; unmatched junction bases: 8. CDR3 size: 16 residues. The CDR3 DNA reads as TGCGCCAGCAGCCTAACACAGGGGGCGGGGTACAATGAGCAGTTCTTC. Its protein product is CASSLTQGAGYNEQFF.

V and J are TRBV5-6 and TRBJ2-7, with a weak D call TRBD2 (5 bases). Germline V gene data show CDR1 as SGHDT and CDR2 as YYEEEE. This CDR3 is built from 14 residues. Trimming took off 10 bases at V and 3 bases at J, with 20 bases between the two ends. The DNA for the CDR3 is TGTGCCCTCGATGGCGGGTGGCAGATCTACGAGCAGTACTTC. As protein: CALDGGWQIYEQYF.

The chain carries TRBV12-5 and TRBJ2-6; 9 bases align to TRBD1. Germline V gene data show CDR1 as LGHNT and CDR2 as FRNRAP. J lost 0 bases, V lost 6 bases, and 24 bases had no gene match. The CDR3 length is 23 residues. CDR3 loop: CASGLALPGTGILSGSGANVLTF. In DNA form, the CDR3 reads TGTGCTAGTGGCCTAGCCCTTCCCGGGACAGGGATCTTGAGTGGCTCTGGGGCCAACGTCCTGACTTTC.

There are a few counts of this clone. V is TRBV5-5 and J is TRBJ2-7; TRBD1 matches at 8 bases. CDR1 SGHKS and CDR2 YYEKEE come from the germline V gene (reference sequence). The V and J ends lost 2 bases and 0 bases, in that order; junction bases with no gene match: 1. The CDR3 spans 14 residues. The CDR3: CASSFGTGSYEQYF. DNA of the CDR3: TGTGCCAGCAGCTTCGGGACAGGCTCCTACGAGCAGTACTTC.